The rows below give T cell receptor beta chains drawn from one sample of a study of T cells in Graves' hyperthyroidism and ophthalmopathy. Using its own MiXCR run on the multiplex PCR reads, TCRdb lists one record per CDR3 protein. The table has about 690,000 distinct CDR3 sequences, 17% seen once; the top ten hold roughly a sixth. The sequencing input was blood. The receptors were gathered from a man in his forties or fifties with Graves' hyperthyroidism. Each CDR3 is given with its conserved first and last residue. The D gene is left open where the match is weak. Rows give clone size only sometimes, using once, few, many, or a class for an expanded clone.

d_call: TRBD1; v_call: TRBV7-8; j_call: TRBJ2-4; clone_size: -; cdr3_aa: CASSSRDRGLKNIQYF; cdr3_nt: TGTGCCAGCAGCTCCCGGGACAGGGGATTGAAAAACATTCAGTACTTC
d_call: -; v_call: TRBV2; j_call: TRBJ2-5; clone_size: many; cdr3_aa: CASSIQGWETQYF; cdr3_nt: TGTGCCAGCAGTATCCAGGGTTGGGAGACCCAGTACTTC
d_call: TRBD1; v_call: TRBV10-2; j_call: TRBJ1-1; clone_size: few; cdr3_aa: CASRDPDRVGTEAFF; cdr3_nt: TGCGCCAGCAGAGATCCCGACAGGGTGGGCACTGAAGCTTTCTTT
d_call: -; v_call: TRBV9; j_call: TRBJ1-1; clone_size: many; cdr3_aa: CASSDVAGIAEAFF; cdr3_nt: TGTGCCAGCAGCGACGTCGCAGGGATTGCTGAAGCTTTCTTT
d_call: -; v_call: TRBV27; j_call: TRBJ2-2; clone_size: -; cdr3_aa: CASSDGRENTGELFF; cdr3_nt: TGTGCCAGCAGTGATGGGCGGGAGAACACCGGGGAGCTGTTTTTT
d_call: TRBD2; v_call: TRBV7-3; j_call: TRBJ2-5; clone_size: many; cdr3_aa: CASSLSLSAGGGETQYF; cdr3_nt: TGTGCCAGCAGCTTATCCCTTAGTGCGGGAGGTGGAGAGACCCAGTACTTC
d_call: TRBD1; v_call: TRBV29-1; j_call: TRBJ1-1; clone_size: few; cdr3_aa: CSVRIGQAQTEAFF; cdr3_nt: TGCAGCGTTAGGATTGGACAGGCTCAGACTGAAGCTTTCTTT
d_call: TRBD1; v_call: TRBV6-6; j_call: TRBJ1-4; clone_size: -; cdr3_aa: CASTYSGQGSEKLFF; cdr3_nt: TGTGCCAGCACTTACTCGGGACAGGGTAGTGAAAAACTGTTTTTT
d_call: TRBD1; v_call: TRBV5-5; j_call: TRBJ1-1; clone_size: many; cdr3_aa: CASSLVVRGESEAFF; cdr3_nt: TGTGCCAGCAGCTTGGTGGTCAGGGGGGAATCTGAAGCTTTCTTT
d_call: TRBD2; v_call: TRBV28; j_call: TRBJ2-7; clone_size: many; cdr3_aa: CASTGGLAGTYEQYF; cdr3_nt: TGTGCCAGCACCGGGGGACTAGCGGGTACCTACGAGCAGTACTTC
d_call: TRBD2; v_call: TRBV20-1; j_call: TRBJ2-7; clone_size: -; cdr3_aa: CSARDGLAGATPYEQYF; cdr3_nt: TGCAGTGCTAGAGATGGACTAGCGGGAGCCACACCCTACGAGCAGTACTTC
d_call: -; v_call: TRBV2; j_call: TRBJ2-3; clone_size: many; cdr3_aa: CAGARLTDTQYF; cdr3_nt: TGTGCCGGAGCGAGACTCACAGATACGCAGTATTTT
d_call: -; v_call: TRBV10-3; j_call: TRBJ1-1; clone_size: many; cdr3_aa: CAISDDKNTEAFF; cdr3_nt: TGTGCCATCAGCGACGACAAGAACACTGAAGCTTTCTTT
d_call: -; v_call: TRBV27; j_call: TRBJ1-5; clone_size: many; cdr3_aa: CASSLYRTQPQHF; cdr3_nt: TGTGCCAGCAGTTTATATAGGACTCAGCCCCAGCATTTT
d_call: TRBD2; v_call: TRBV5-1; j_call: TRBJ2-1; clone_size: -; cdr3_aa: CASSLSPLAGGLTYNEQFF; cdr3_nt: TGCGCCAGCAGCTTGTCCCCCCTAGCGGGAGGGCTGACCTACAATGAGCAGTTCTTC
d_call: TRBD1; v_call: TRBV28; j_call: TRBJ2-1; clone_size: many; cdr3_aa: CASSPTRDRGYNEQFF; cdr3_nt: TGTGCCAGCAGTCCAACCCGGGACAGAGGCTACAATGAGCAGTTCTTC
d_call: -; v_call: TRBV7-8; j_call: TRBJ2-1; clone_size: many; cdr3_aa: CARWVGATSYNEQFF; cdr3_nt: TGTGCCAGGTGGGTTGGAGCGACCTCCTACAATGAGCAGTTCTTC
d_call: -; v_call: TRBV20-1; j_call: TRBJ1-1; clone_size: -; cdr3_aa: CSAPLPTGNTEAFF; cdr3_nt: TGCAGTGCACCTCTTCCCACAGGGAACACTGAAGCTTTCTTT
d_call: TRBD2; v_call: TRBV3-1; j_call: TRBJ2-2; clone_size: few; cdr3_aa: CASSQDMAGGTRSNTGELFF; cdr3_nt: TGTGCCAGCAGCCAAGATATGGCGGGAGGTACTAGATCGAACACCGGGGAGCTGTTTTTT
d_call: TRBD2; v_call: TRBV30; j_call: TRBJ2-3; clone_size: -; cdr3_aa: CAWSWAAGADTQYF; cdr3_nt: TGTGCCTGGAGTTGGGCAGCGGGAGCAGATACGCAGTATTTT
d_call: TRBD2; v_call: TRBV20-1; j_call: TRBJ2-1; clone_size: many; cdr3_aa: CSAASRGGTSGSGNEQFF; cdr3_nt: TGCAGTGCCGCCTCGCGCGGTGGGACTAGCGGGAGTGGCAATGAGCAGTTCTTC
d_call: TRBD2; v_call: TRBV5-1; j_call: TRBJ2-2; clone_size: -; cdr3_aa: CASSYQAGGRSGELFF; cdr3_nt: TGCGCCAGCAGCTACCAAGCGGGAGGGCGTTCCGGGGAGCTGTTTTTT
d_call: -; v_call: TRBV28; j_call: TRBJ2-7; clone_size: many; cdr3_aa: CASSFTVGSYEQYF; cdr3_nt: TGTGCCAGCAGTTTCACAGTAGGATCCTACGAGCAGTACTTC
d_call: -; v_call: TRBV6-1; j_call: TRBJ1-5; clone_size: few; cdr3_aa: CASRVQNQPQHF; cdr3_nt: TGTGCCAGCAGGGTACAGAATCAGCCCCAGCATTTT
d_call: TRBD1; v_call: TRBV12-3/TRBV12-4; j_call: TRBJ2-2; clone_size: -; cdr3_aa: CASIGQGARAGELFF; cdr3_nt: TGTGCCAGCATCGGACAGGGGGCGCGAGCCGGGGAGCTGTTTTTT
d_call: TRBD1; v_call: TRBV28; j_call: TRBJ2-1; clone_size: few; cdr3_aa: CASTSSRDRVGRQYNEQFF; cdr3_nt: TGTGCCAGCACCTCATCCCGGGACAGGGTTGGTCGACAGTACAATGAGCAGTTCTTC
d_call: TRBD1; v_call: TRBV20-1; j_call: TRBJ2-7; clone_size: -; cdr3_aa: CSASWGQGEIYEQYF; cdr3_nt: TGCAGTGCTAGTTGGGGGCAGGGGGAAATCTACGAGCAGTACTTC
d_call: TRBD1; v_call: TRBV6-1; j_call: TRBJ2-4; clone_size: many; cdr3_aa: CASSEGQRKNIQYF; cdr3_nt: TGTGCCAGCAGTGAGGGACAGCGCAAAAACATTCAGTACTTC
d_call: TRBD2; v_call: TRBV19; j_call: TRBJ2-7; clone_size: few; cdr3_aa: CASRKTSGREEQYF; cdr3_nt: TGTGCCAGTAGGAAGACTAGCGGGAGAGAAGAGCAGTACTTC
d_call: TRBD2; v_call: TRBV20-1; j_call: TRBJ2-3; clone_size: many; cdr3_aa: CSANGLAGTTDTQYF; cdr3_nt: TGCAGTGCCAACGGACTAGCGGGGACCACAGATACGCAGTATTTT
d_call: -; v_call: TRBV3-1; j_call: TRBJ2-1; clone_size: many; cdr3_aa: CASSQTSPEQFF; cdr3_nt: TGTGCCAGCAGCCAAACTAGCCCAGAGCAGTTCTTC
d_call: -; v_call: TRBV19; j_call: TRBJ1-1; clone_size: -; cdr3_aa: CASMGASGTEAFF; cdr3_nt: TGTGCCAGTATGGGCGCTTCGGGCACTGAAGCTTTCTTT
d_call: -; v_call: TRBV2; j_call: TRBJ2-6; clone_size: -; cdr3_aa: CASSRVAGANVLTF; cdr3_nt: TGTGCCAGCAGCAGGGTTGCTGGGGCCAACGTCCTGACTTTC
d_call: TRBD2; v_call: TRBV24-1; j_call: TRBJ2-1; clone_size: many; cdr3_aa: CATRSGTSEYNEQFF; cdr3_nt: TGTGCCACCAGATCCGGGACTAGCGAGTACAATGAGCAGTTCTTC
d_call: TRBD2; v_call: TRBV11-2; j_call: TRBJ2-1; clone_size: -; cdr3_aa: CASSWGTSLWGEQFF; cdr3_nt: TGTGCCAGCAGCTGGGGGACTAGTCTCTGGGGTGAGCAGTTCTTC
d_call: TRBD1; v_call: TRBV28; j_call: TRBJ2-1; clone_size: -; cdr3_aa: CASGSRGNEQFF; cdr3_nt: TGTGCCAGCGGGAGCAGGGGGAATGAGCAGTTCTTC